The entry below describes one T cell receptor beta chain. Its antigen is not known. The data were obtained in a study of blood T cells in healthy people across ages. Each donor gave 9.5 to 10 milliliters of peripheral blood. Each sample yielded at least 5 micrograms of PBMC total RNA. V was clipped by 4 bases and J by 7 bases; unmatched bases: 9. The CDR3 has 15 amino acids. The germline gives CDR1 MNHEY, CDR2 SVGEGT. A sample-barcoded 5' primer and a J-beta primer mix were used in a second PCR of about 7 to 11 cycles. TCRdb reprocessed the 5' RACE reads with MiXCR, giving one entry per CDR3 protein. The repertoire holds 1.4 million to 1.5 million distinct CDR3 sequences, with approximately 38% as singletons. Findings and limits, study-wide: Diversity of TCR beta per million T cells declined in a roughly linear way with age. Greater diversity and more naive CD4+ cells were seen in long-lived donors than in aged donors.

The sequenced material came from blood. The chain employs TRBV6-2 or TRBV6-3 and TRBJ2-5; 10 nucleotides align to TRBD1. The sequence came from a woman aged 18-35 years in good health. The CDR3 coding sequence is TGTGCCAGCAGTTCCATTTCCGGGACAGGGGCGACCCAGTACTTC. This encodes CASSSISGTGATQYF.